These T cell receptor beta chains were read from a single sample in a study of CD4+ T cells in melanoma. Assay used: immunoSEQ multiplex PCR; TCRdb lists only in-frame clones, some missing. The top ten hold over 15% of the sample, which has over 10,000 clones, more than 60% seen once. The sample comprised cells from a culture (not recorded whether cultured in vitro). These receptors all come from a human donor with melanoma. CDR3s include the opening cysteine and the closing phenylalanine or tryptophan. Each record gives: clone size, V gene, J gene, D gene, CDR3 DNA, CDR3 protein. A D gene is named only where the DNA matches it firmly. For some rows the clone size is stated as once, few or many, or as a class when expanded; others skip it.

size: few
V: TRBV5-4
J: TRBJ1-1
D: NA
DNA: TGTGCCAGCTCAGCCATGAACACTGAAGCTTTCTTT
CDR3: CASSAMNTEAFF

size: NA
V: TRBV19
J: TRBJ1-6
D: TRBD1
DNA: TGTGCCAGTAGTAGGGACAGGGAATCACCCCTCCACTTT
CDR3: CASSRDRESPLHF

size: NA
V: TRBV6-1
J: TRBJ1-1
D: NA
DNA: TGTGCCAGCAAAGGCAACTGGGAGACCAATCCTTTCTTT
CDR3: CASKGNWETNPFF

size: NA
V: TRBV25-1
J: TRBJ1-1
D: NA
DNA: TGTGCCAGCAGTGAACCGGGGCTTGAAGCTTTCTTT
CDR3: CASSEPGLEAFF

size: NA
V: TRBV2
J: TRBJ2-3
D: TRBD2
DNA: TGTGCTAGCAACGGACGGGGGGGGCCTTCAGATACGCAGTATTTT
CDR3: CASNGRGGPSDTQYF

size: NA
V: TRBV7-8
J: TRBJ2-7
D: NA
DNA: TGTGCCAGCAGCTCGCTCAGGGTGAGGCCCTACGAGCAGTACTTC
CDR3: CASSSLRVRPYEQYF

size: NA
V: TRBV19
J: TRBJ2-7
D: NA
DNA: TGTGCCAGTAGCCGCCAGGGGACTCAGTACGAGCAGTACTTC
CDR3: CASSRQGTQYEQYF

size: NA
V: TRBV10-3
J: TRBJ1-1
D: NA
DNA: TGTGCCATCAGTGAGTCTCAGGATTTGAACACTGAAGCTTTCTTT
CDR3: CAISESQDLNTEAFF

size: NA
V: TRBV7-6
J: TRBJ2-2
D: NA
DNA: TGTGCCAGCAAGGACCCGGAATCCACCGGGGAGCTGTTTTTT
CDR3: CASKDPESTGELFF

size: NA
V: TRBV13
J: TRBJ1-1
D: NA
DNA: TGTGCCAGCAGCGGGAGGTTTACTGAAGCTTTCTTT
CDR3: CASSGRFTEAFF

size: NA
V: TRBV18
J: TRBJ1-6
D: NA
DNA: TGTGCCAGCTCACCCTTTCAGGGTGGGGAGGATTCGCCCCTCCACTTT
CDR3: CASSPFQGGEDSPLHF

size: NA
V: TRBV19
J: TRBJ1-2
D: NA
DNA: TGTGCCAGTAGTCGGAAGCAGAGAGATGGCTACACCTTC
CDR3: CASSRKQRDGYTF

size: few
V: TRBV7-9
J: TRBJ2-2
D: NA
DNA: TGTGCCAGCAGTTATAGGGCCGGGGAGCTGTTTTTT
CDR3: CASSYRAGELFF

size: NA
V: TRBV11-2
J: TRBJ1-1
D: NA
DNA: TGTGCCAGCAGCTTCCCCGGCTGGGGCACTGAAGCTTTCTTT
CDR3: CASSFPGWGTEAFF

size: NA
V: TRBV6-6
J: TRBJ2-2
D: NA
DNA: TGTGCCAGCAGTTACTCGCCACAAACCGTCGGGGAGCTGTTTTTT
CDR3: CASSYSPQTVGELFF

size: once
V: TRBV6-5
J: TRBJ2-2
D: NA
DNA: TGTGCCAGCAGTGGCCTCCAGAAGGGAACCGGGGAGCTGTTTTTT
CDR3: CASSGLQKGTGELFF

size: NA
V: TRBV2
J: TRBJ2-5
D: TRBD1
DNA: TGTGCCAGCAACGGACAGGGGAACGGAGAAACCCAGTACTTC
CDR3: CASNGQGNGETQYF

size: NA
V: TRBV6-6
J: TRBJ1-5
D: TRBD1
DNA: TGTGCCAGCACCTTGACAGGGATCATCAATCAGCCCCAGCATTTT
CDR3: CASTLTGIINQPQHF

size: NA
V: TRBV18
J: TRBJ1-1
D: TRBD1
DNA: TGTGCCAGCTCATCTCTCCCCATACAGGGGGCGAACACTGAAGCTTTCTTT
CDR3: CASSSLPIQGANTEAFF

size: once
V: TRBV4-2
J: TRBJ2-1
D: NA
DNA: TGTGCCAGCAGCCAAGAAATACGGGGTATCCGCAATGAGCAGTTCTTC
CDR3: CASSQEIRGIRNEQFF

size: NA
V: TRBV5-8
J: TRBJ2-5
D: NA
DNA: TGTGCCACCAGGGCTGGGACATCCAGAAACCAAGAGACCCAGTACTTC
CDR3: CATRAGTSRNQETQYF

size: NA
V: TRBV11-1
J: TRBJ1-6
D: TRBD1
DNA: TGTGCCAGCAGCGGAACCGGGACAGGGAATTCACCCCTCCACTTT
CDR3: CASSGTGTGNSPLHF

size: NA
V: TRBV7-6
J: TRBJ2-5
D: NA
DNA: TGTGCCAGCAGTCCTTCGCGGGGTCACGAGACCCAGTACTTC
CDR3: CASSPSRGHETQYF

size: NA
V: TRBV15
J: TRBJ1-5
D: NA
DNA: TGTGCCACCAGCAGAGGATGGGGCGGACAGCCCCAGCATTTT
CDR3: CATSRGWGGQPQHF

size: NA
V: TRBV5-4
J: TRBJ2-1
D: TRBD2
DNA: TGTGCCAGCAGCGCAGGGACTAGAAATGAGCAGTTCTTC
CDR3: CASSAGTRNEQFF

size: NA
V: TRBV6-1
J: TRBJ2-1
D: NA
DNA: TGTGCCAGCAGTGAATCCCCGGGCGCCTACAATGAGCAGTTCTTC
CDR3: CASSESPGAYNEQFF

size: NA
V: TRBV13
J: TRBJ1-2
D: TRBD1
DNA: TGTGCCAGCAGCCGGACAGGGGACTATGGCTACACCTTC
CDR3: CASSRTGDYGYTF

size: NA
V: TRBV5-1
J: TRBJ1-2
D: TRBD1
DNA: TGCGCCAGCAGCTTGGGGACAGGCTACTATGGCTACACCTTC
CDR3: CASSLGTGYYGYTF

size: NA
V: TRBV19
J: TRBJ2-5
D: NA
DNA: TGTGCCAGTAGTATTGAGCTCGTCCTGAAGGGATCGGAGACCCAGTACTTC
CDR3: CASSIELVLKGSETQYF

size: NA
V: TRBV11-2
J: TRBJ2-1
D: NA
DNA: TGTGCCAGCAGCTTTTCCGGGACCAGATACAATGAGCAGTTCTTC
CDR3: CASSFSGTRYNEQFF

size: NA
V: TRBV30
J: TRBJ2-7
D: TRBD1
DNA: TGTGCCTGGAGTGCCAACAGGGGCGAGCAGTACTTC
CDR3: CAWSANRGEQYF

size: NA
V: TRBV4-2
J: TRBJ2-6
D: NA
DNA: TGTGCCAGCAGCCCTGGGGGCTCTGGGGCCAACGTCCTGACTTTC
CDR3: CASSPGGSGANVLTF

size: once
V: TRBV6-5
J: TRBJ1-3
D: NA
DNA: TGTGCCAGCAGTGAATCCGGAAACACCATATATTTT
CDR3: CASSESGNTIYF

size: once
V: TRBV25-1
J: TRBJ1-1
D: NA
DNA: TGTGCCAGCAGTGGCGGGATTCCGAACACTGAAGCTTTCTTT
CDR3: CASSGGIPNTEAFF

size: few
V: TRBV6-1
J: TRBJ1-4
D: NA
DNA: TGTGCCAGCAGTGTGGGACGCCCGCCGGATTATGAAAAACTGTTTTTT
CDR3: CASSVGRPPDYEKLFF

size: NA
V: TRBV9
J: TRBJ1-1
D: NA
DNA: TGTGCCAGCAGCGTAGGGGTCCCAGCGAACACTGAAGCTTTCTTT
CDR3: CASSVGVPANTEAFF

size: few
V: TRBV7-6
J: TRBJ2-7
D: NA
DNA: TGTGCCAGCAGCTTCGGCGAGCAGTACTTC
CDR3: CASSFGEQYF

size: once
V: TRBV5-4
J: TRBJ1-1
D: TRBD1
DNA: TGTGCCAGCAGCTTGGCAGGGGGCGTGACTGAAGCTTTCTTT
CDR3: CASSLAGGVTEAFF

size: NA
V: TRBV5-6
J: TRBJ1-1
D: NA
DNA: TGTGCCAGCAGCTTGGGGGCCCTAGTGAACACTGAAGCTTTCTTT
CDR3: CASSLGALVNTEAFF

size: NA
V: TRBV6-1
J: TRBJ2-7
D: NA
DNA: TGTGCCAGCAGACCTACAGGTAGCTCCTACGAGCAGTACTTC
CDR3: CASRPTGSSYEQYF

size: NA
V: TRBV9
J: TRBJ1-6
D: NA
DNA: TGTGCCAGCAGCGTAGGTCCCTCATCGAGGTCGGGCAATTCACCCCTCCACTTT
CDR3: CASSVGPSSRSGNSPLHF

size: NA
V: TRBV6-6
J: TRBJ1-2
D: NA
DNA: TGTGCCAGCAAGGGAGGGAAGCATGGCTACACCTTC
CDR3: CASKGGKHGYTF

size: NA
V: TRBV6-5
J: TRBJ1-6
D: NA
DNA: TGTGCCAGTAAGAGGAGCTCCTATAATTCACCCCTCCACTTT
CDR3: CASKRSSYNSPLHF

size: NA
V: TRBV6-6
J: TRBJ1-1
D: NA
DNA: TGTGCCAGCAGCGCCCCGGGAAGCCGGGGACGCTTCTTT
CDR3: CASSAPGSRGRFF

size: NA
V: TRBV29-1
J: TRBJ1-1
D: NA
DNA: TGCAGCGGCAGTAGAACGGGCACTGAAGCTTTCTTT
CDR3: CSGSRTGTEAFF

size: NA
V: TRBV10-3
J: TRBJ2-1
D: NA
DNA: TGTGCCATCAGTGAAGTAGTCAAGACCAATGAGCAGTTCTTC
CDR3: CAISEVVKTNEQFF

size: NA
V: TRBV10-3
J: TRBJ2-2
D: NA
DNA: TGTGCCATCAGTGAGTCCCGGACAGCGAACACCGGGGAGCTGTTTTTT
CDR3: CAISESRTANTGELFF